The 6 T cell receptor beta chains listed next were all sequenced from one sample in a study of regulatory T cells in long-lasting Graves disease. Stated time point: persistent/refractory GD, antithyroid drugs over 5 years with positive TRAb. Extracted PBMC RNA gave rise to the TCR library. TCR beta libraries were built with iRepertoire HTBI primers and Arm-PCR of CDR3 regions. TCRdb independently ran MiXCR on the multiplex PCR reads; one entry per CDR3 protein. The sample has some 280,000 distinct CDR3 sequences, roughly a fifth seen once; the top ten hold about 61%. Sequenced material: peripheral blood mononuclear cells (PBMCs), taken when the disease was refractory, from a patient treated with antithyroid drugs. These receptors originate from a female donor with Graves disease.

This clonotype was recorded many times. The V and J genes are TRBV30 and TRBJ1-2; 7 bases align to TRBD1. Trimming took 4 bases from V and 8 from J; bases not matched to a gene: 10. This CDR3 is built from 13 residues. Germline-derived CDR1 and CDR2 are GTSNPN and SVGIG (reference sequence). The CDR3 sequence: CAWTPDRPSGYTF. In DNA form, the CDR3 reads TGTGCCTGGACCCCGGACAGGCCTTCCGGCTACACCTTC.

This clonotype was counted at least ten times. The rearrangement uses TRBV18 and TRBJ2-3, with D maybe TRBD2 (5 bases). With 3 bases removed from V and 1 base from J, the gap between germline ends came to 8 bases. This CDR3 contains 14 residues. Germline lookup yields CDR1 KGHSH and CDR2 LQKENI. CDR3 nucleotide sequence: TGTGCCAGCTCACCCGGACTCCGCACAGATACGCAGTATTTT. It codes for CASSPGLRTDTQYF.

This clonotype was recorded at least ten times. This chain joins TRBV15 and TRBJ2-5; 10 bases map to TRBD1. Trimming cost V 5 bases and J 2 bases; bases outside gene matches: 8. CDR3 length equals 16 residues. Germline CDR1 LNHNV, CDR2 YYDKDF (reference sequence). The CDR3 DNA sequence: TGTGCCACCAGCGAACGGACAGGGGGTGGACAAGAGACCCAGTACTTC. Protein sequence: CATSERTGGGQETQYF.

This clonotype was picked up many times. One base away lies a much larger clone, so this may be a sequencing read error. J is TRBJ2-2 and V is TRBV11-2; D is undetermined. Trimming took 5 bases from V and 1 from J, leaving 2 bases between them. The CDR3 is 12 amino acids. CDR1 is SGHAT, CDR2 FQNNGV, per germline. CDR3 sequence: CASSVNTGELFF. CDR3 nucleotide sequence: TGTGCCAGCAGCGTGAACACCGGGGAGCTGTTTTTT.

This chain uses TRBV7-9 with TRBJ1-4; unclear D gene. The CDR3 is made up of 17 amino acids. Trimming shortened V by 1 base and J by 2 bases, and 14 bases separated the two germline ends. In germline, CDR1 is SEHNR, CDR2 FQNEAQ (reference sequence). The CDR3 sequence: CASSLVTEKFTNEKLFF. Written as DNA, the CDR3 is TGTGCCAGCAGCTTAGTTACAGAGAAATTTACTAATGAAAAACTGTTTTTT.

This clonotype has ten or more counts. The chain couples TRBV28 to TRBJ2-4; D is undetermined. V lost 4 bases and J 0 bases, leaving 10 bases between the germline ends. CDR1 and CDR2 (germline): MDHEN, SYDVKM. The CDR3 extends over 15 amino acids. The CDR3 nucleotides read TGTGCCAGCAGTTCTCACGGATTAGCCAAAAACATTCAGTACTTC. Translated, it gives CASSSHGLAKNIQYF.